This TCR beta chain emerged from a study of CD8+CD57+ T cells in acquired aplastic anemia. The wider study: Isolated CD4+ and CD8+ cells, once sorted, yielded DNA averaging about 3 ug.

Genomic DNA acted as the template from which TCR beta VDJ combination and CDR3 sequence profiling were carried out. Via MiXCR, TCRdb re-called the reads, giving one row per CDR3 protein. The table lists around 170,000 distinct CDR3 sequences, less than 60% of them singletons. Points from the study as a whole: Patients had twenty-nine CD8+ CDR3 sequences in common with controls (the shared set). Significant differences in CD8+ Simpson's diversity were not observed between patients and controls.

Regarding this clonotype: Antigen unknown.

Germline V gene lookup returns CDR1 MGHDK and CDR2 SYGVNS. This CDR3 contains 14 residues. V gave up 11 bases and J gave up 6 bases; unmatched junction bases: 12. Patients picked for sequencing had shown CD8+CD57+ cell expansion detected by flow cytometry. The patients all had a severe acquired aplastic anemia diagnosis. The J gene is TRBJ2-1, the V gene TRBV25-1, with 8 positions matching TRBD2. The source of this sequence is a human donor with aplastic anemia. The source material was sorted CD4+, CD8+, or CD8+CD57+ T cells (not recorded which) from PBMCs. CDR3 sequence reads: CAASRGGLSNEQFF. CDR3 nucleotides: TGTGCCGCCTCCCGGGGGGGCCTATCCAATGAGCAGTTCTTC.